This TCR beta chain was sequenced in a study of T cells in Graves' hyperthyroidism and ophthalmopathy. Trimming removed 4 bases from V and 1 base from J, with 5 bases in between. The CDR3 sequence is 12 residues long. Per the germline V gene, CDR1 is SQVTM and CDR2 is ANQGSEA. Patients aged 18 to 65 had newly diagnosed hyperthyroidism of under 2 months' duration. RNA transcripts were the template for amplifying TCR beta CDR3 regions. TCR CDR3 regions were first amplified by RT-PCR with HTBI primers. TCRdb analysed the multiplex PCR reads with MiXCR anew, one entry per CDR3 protein. The sample yields about 400,000 distinct CDR3 sequences, around 14% seen once.

The rearrangement joins TRBV29-1 to TRBJ1-5, with D possibly being TRBD1 (5 bases). The sample comprised blood. This sequence was found in a woman between 25 and 40 years old with Graves' hyperthyroidism. The CDR3 coding sequence is TGCAGCGTTGGGGACAGCAATCAGCCCCAGCATTTT. This gives the protein CSVGDSNQPQHF.